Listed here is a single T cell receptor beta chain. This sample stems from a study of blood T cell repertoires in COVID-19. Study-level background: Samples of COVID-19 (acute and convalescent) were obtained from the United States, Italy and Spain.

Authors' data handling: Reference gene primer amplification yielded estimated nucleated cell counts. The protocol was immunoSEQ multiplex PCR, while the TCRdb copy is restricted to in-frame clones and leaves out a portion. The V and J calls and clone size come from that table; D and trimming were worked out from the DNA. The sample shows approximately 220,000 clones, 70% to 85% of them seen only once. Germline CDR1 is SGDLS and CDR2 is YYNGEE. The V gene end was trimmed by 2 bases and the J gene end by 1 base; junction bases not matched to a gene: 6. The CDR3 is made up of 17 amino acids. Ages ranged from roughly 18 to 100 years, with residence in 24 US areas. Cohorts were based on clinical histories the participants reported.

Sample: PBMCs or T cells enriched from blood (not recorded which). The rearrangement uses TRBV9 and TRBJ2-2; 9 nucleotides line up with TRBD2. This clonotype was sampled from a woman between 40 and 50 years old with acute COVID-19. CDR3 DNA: TGTGCCAGCAGCGTTCCTCTAGCGGGGCGGAACACCGGGGAGCTGTTTTTT. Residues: CASSVPLAGRNTGELFF.